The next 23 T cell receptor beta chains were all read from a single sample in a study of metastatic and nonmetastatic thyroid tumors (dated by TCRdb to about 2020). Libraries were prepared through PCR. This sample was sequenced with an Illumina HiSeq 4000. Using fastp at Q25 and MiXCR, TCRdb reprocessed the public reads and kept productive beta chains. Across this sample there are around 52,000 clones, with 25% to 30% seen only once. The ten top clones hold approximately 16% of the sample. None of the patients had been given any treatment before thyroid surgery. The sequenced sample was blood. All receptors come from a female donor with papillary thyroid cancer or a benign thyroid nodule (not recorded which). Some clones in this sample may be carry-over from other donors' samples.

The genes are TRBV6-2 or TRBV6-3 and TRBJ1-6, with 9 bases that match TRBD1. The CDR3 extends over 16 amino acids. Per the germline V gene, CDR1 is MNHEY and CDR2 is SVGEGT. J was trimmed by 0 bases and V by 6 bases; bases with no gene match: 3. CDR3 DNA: TGTGCCAGCAGCGAGGACAGGGGCTCCTATAATTCACCCCTCCACTTT. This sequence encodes CASSEDRGSYNSPLHF.

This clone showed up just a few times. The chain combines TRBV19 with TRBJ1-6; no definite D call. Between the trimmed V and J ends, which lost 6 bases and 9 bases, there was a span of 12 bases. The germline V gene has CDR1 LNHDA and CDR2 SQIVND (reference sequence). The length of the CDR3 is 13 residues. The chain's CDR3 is CASSREGFSPLHF. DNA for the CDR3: TGTGCCAGTAGCCGAGAAGGGTTTTCACCCCTCCACTTT.

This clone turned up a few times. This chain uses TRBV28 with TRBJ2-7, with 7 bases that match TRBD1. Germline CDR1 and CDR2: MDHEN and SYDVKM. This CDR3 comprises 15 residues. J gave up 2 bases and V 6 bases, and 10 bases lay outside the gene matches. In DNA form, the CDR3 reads TGTGCCAGCAGGCCCGACAGGGTGGGGACCTACGAGCAGTACTTC. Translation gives CASRPDRVGTYEQYF. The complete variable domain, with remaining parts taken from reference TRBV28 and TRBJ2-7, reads DVKVTQSSRYLVKRTGEKVFLECVQDMDHENMFWYRQDPGLGLRLIYFSYDVKMKEKGDIPEGYSVSREKKERFSLILESASTNQTSMYLCASRPDRVGTYEQYFGPGTRLTVT.

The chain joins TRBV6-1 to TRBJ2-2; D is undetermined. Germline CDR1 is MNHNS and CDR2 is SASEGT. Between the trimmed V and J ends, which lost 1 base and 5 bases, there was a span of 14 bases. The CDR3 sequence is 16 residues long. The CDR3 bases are TGTGCCAGCAGTGAAGGGGCAGGAAGTGGGACCGGGGAGCTGTTTTTT. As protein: CASSEGAGSGTGELFF.

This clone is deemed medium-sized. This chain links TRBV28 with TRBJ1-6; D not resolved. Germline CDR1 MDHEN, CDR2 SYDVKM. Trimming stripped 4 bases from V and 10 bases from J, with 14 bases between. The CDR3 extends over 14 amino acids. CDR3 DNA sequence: TGTGCCAGCAGTTCCGGGAGAACCAGGTCACCCCTCCACTTT. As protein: CASSSGRTRSPLHF. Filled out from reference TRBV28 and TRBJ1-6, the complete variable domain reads DVKVTQSSRYLVKRTGEKVFLECVQDMDHENMFWYRQDPGLGLRLIYFSYDVKMKEKGDIPEGYSVSREKKERFSLILESASTNQTSMYLCASSSGRTRSPLHFGNGTRLTVT.

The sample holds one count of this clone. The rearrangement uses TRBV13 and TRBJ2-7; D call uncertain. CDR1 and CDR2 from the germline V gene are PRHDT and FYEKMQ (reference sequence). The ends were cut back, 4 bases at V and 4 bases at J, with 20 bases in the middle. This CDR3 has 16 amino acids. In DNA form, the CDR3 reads TGTGCCAGCAGCTGGATGTCAAGACGCCCAGGTTACGAGCAGTACTTC. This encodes CASSWMSRRPGYEQYF. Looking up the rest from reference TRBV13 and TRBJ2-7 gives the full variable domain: AAGVIQSPRHLIKEKRETATLKCYPIPRHDTVYWYQQGPGQDPQFLISFYEKMQSDKGSIPDRFSAQQFSDYHSELNMSSLELGDSALYFCASSWMSRRPGYEQYFGPGTRLTVT.

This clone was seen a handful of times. CDR3 in DNA: TGTGCCAGTAGTACGCGACAGGATAATGAAAAACTGTTTTTT. Amino acids: CASSTRQDNEKLFF. The chain uses TRBV19 and TRBJ1-4, with D tentatively TRBD1 (6 bases). Looked up from germline, CDR1 is LNHDA and CDR2 is SQIVND (reference sequence). Trimming cost V 4 bases and J 4 bases, with 10 bases left between them. The CDR3 consists of 14 residues.

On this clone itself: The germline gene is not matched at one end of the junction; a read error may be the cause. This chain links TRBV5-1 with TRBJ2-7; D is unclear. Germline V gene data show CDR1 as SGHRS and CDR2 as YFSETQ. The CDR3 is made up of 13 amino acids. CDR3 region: CASSLDGSYEQYF. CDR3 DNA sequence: TGCGCCAGCAGTTTGGACGGTTCCTACGAGCAGTACTTC. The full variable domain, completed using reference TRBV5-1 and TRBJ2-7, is KAGVTQTPRYLIKTRGQQVTLSCSPISGHRSVSWYQQTPGQGLQFLFEYFSETQRNKGNFPGRFSGRQFSNSRSEMNVSTLELGDSALYLCASSLDGSYEQYFGPGTRLTVT.

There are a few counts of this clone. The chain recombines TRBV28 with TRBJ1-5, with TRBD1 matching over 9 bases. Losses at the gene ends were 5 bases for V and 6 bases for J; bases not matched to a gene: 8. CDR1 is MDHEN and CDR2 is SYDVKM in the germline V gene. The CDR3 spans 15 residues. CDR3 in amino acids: CASSIGQGYGQPQHF. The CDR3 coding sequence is TGTGCCAGCAGTATAGGACAGGGGTACGGTCAGCCCCAGCATTTT. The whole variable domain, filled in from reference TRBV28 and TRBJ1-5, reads DVKVTQSSRYLVKRTGEKVFLECVQDMDHENMFWYRQDPGLGLRLIYFSYDVKMKEKGDIPEGYSVSREKKERFSLILESASTNQTSMYLCASSIGQGYGQPQHFGDGTRLSIL.

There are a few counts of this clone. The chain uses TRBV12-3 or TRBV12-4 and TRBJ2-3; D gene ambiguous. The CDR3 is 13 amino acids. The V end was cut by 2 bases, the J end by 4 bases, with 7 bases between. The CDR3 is CASSLNSPDTQYF. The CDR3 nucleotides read TGTGCCAGCAGTTTAAATTCGCCAGATACGCAGTATTTT.

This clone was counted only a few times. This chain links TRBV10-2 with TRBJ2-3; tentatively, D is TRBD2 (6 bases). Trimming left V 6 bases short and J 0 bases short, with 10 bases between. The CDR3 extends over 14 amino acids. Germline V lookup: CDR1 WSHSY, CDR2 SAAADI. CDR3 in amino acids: CASRGDFSTDTQYF. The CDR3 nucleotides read TGCGCCAGCAGGGGGGACTTTAGCACAGATACGCAGTATTTT.

CDR3 region: CASSLSIGGTGELFF. The CDR3 DNA sequence: TGTGCCAGCAGTTTATCGATAGGGGGCACCGGGGAGCTGTTTTTT. The rearrangement joins TRBV27 to TRBJ2-2; D is perhaps TRBD1 (6 bases). Germline V gene sequence: CDR1 MNHEY, CDR2 SMNVEV (reference sequence). The CDR3 has 15 residues. Trimming removed 0 bases from V and 4 bases from J, with 9 bases in between.

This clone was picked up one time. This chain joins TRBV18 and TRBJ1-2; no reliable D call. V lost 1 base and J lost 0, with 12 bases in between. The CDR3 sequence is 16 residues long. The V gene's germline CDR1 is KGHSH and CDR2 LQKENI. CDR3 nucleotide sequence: TGTGCCAGCTCACCACAAAGAGGCACGGCTAACTATGGCTACACCTTC. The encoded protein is CASSPQRGTANYGYTF.

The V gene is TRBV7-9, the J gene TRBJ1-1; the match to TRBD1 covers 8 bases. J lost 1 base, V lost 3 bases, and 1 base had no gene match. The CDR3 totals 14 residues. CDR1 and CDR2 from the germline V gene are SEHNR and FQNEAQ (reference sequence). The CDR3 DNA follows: TGTGCCAGCAGCTTTGGACAGGGGAACACTGAAGCTTTCTTT. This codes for CASSFGQGNTEAFF. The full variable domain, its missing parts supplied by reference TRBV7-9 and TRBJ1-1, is DTGVSQNPRHKITKRGQNVTFRCDPISEHNRLYWYRQTLGQGPEFLTYFQNEAQLEKSRLLSDRFSAERPKGSFSTLEIQRTEQGDSAMYLCASSFGQGNTEAFFGQGTRLTVV.

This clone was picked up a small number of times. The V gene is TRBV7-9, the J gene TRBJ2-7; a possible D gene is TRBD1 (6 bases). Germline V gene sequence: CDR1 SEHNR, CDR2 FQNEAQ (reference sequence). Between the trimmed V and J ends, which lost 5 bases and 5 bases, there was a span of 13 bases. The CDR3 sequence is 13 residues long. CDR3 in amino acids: CASSASNRDEQYF. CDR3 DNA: TGTGCCAGCAGCGCGTCGAACAGGGACGAGCAGTACTTC.

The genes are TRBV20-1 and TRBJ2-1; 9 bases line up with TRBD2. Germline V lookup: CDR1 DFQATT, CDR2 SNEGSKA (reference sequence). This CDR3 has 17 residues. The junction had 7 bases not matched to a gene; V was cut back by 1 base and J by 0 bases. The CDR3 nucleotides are TGCAGTGCTAGAGCGAGCGGGGGGCCCATCTCCTACAATGAGCAGTTCTTC. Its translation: CSARASGGPISYNEQFF.

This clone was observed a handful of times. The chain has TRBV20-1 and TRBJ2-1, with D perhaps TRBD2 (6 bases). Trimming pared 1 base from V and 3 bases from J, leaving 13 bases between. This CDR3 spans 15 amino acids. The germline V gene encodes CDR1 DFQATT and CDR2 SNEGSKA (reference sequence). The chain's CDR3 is CSARVAERVYNEQFF. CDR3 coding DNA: TGCAGTGCTAGAGTAGCGGAGCGGGTCTACAATGAGCAGTTCTTC.

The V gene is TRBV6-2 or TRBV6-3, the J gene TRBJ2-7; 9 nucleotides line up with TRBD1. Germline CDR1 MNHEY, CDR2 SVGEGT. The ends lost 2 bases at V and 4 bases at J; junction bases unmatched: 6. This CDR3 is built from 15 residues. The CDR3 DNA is TGTGCCAGCAGTTACCGACAGGGGGGTTTGTACGAGCAGTACTTC. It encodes CASSYRQGGLYEQYF.

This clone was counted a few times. The CDR3 reads CASRGRRDNRNQPQHF. CDR3 nucleotide sequence: TGTGCCAGCAGGGGTCGACGGGACAATCGCAATCAGCCCCAGCATTTT. The rearrangement links TRBV12-3 or TRBV12-4 to TRBJ1-5; D may be TRBD1 (6 bases). The CDR3 has 16 residues. The V and J ends lost 6 bases and 2 bases respectively, with 17 bases between them.

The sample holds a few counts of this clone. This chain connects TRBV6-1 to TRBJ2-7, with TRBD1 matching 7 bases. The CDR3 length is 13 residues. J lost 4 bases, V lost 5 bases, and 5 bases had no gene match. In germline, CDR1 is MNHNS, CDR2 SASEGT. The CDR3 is CASSRQGFYEQYF. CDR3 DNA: TGTGCCAGCAGTCGACAGGGATTTTACGAGCAGTACTTC.

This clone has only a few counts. The DNA for the CDR3 is TGTGCTAGTGCCCAGACAGTGAACACTGAAGCTTTCTTT. It yields the protein CASAQTVNTEAFF. The rearrangement uses TRBV12-5 and TRBJ1-1, with D maybe TRBD1 (5 bases). This CDR3 has 13 residues. CDR1 and CDR2 (germline): LGHNT, FRNRAP. V lost 7 bases and J lost 0, with 9 bases in between.

CDR3 sequence reads: CASKKGGRGHPYEQYF. Here the CDR3 DNA reads TGTGCCAGCAAAAAAGGCGGCAGGGGGCACCCCTACGAGCAGTACTTC. The chain uses TRBV7-8 and TRBJ2-7, with 8 bases identical to TRBD1. Germline V gives CDR1 SGHVS, CDR2 FQNEAQ. The CDR3 contains 16 residues. Trimming removed 7 bases from V and 2 bases from J; junction bases left unmatched: 13.

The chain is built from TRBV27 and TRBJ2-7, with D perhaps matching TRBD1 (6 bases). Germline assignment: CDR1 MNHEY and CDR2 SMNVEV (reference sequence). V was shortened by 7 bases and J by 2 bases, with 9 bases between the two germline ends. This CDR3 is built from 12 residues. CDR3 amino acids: CASKDRAYEQYF. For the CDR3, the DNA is TGTGCCAGCAAGGACAGAGCCTACGAGCAGTACTTC.